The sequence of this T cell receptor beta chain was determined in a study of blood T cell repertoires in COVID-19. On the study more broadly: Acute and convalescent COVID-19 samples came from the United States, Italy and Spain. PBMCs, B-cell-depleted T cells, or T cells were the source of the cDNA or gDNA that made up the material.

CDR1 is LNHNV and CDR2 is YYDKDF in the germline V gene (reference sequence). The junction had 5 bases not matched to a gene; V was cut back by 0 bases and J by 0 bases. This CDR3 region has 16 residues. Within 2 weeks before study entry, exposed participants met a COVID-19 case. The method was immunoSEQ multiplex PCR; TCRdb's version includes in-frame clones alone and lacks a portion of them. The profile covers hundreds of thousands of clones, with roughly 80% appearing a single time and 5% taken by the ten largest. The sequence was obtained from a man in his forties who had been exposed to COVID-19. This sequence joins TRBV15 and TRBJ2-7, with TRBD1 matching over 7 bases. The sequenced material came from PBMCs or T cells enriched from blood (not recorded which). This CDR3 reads CATSRDPGTDSYEQYF. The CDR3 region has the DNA TGTGCCACCAGCAGAGACCCCGGGACAGACTCCTACGAGCAGTACTTC. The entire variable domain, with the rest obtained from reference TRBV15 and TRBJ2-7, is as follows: DAMVIQNPRYQVTQFGKPVTLSCSQTLNHNVMYWYQQKSSQAPKLLFHYYDKDFNNEADTPDNFQSRRPNTSFCFLDIRSPGLGDTAMYLCATSRDPGTDSYEQYFGPGTRLTVT.